Below are 25 T cell receptor beta chains sequenced from a single sample in a study of T cells in Graves' hyperthyroidism and ophthalmopathy. Amplification of TCR beta CDR3 regions was performed using RNA transcripts as template. Carried out on the TCR CDR3, a first-round RT-PCR used the HTBI primer set. Each CDR3 protein is one row after TCRdb ran MiXCR on the multiplex PCR reads. This sample has fewer than 900,000 distinct CDR3 sequences; about a sixth occur once, and the top ten carry 8.4%. Sequencing was performed on blood. The source is a man younger than 30 with Graves' hyperthyroidism.

This clonotype was counted only a few times. The chain combines TRBV12-3 or TRBV12-4 with TRBJ1-4; D is unclear. V was shortened by 5 bases and J by 7 bases, with 14 bases between the two germline ends. The CDR3 covers 14 residues. CDR3 protein: CASSPLPKAEKLFF. DNA of the CDR3: TGTGCCAGCAGTCCCCTCCCGAAGGCTGAAAAACTGTTTTTT.

This clonotype was detected a few times. CDR3 nucleotides: TGTGCCAGCAGCCAAGATGGAGGTGGTAGGTCGTCCTACGAGCAGTACTTC. The encoded protein is CASSQDGGGRSSYEQYF. This chain connects TRBV4-2 to TRBJ2-7, with D perhaps matching TRBD2 (5 bases). CDR3 length: 17 residues. Germline assignment: CDR1 LGHNA and CDR2 YNFKEQ. The V end was cut by 0 bases, the J end by 1 base, with 16 bases between.

The chain joins TRBV4-1 to TRBJ2-5; no firm D call. Deletions cut 0 bases from V and 1 base from J, with 9 bases between. The germline V gene encodes CDR1 MGHRA and CDR2 YSYEKL. The CDR3 consists of 15 residues. CDR3: CASSQEPKVQETQYF. For the CDR3, the DNA is TGCGCCAGCAGCCAAGAACCAAAGGTCCAAGAGACCCAGTACTTC.

This clonotype was recorded a few times. CDR3 sequence (DNA): TGTGCCACATCGAGGGGGGCGGGGGGTGAAGCTTTCTTT. Translating gives CATSRGAGGEAFF. The rearrangement joins TRBV24-1 to TRBJ1-1, with D possibly TRBD1 on 6 matching bases. Trimming shortened V by 10 bases and J by 7 bases, and 18 bases separated the two germline ends. CDR3 length: 13 residues. CDR1 is KGHDR, CDR2 SFDVKD, per germline.

This rearrangement joins TRBV7-2 to TRBJ2-3; 8 nucleotides line up with TRBD1. V gave up 5 bases and J gave up 1 base; unmatched junction bases: 5. Looked up from germline, CDR1 is SGHTA and CDR2 is FQGNSA. This CDR3 region has 15 residues. The CDR3 sequence is CASSRQTGGTDTQYF. In DNA, the CDR3 is TGTGCCAGCAGCCGACAGACAGGGGGCACAGATACGCAGTATTTT.

This clonotype has just a few counts. The chain joins TRBV28 to TRBJ2-7; the match to TRBD2 covers 8 bases. V dropped 4 bases and J dropped 2; count of bases not matched to a gene: 10. This CDR3 has 16 amino acids. CDR1 and CDR2 from the germline V gene are MDHEN and SYDVKM. In DNA, the CDR3 is TGTGCCAGCAGTTCGAGCGGGAGCCCAAGGACCTACGAGCAGTACTTC. Protein sequence: CASSSSGSPRTYEQYF.

This clonotype was seen just once. V usage is TRBV4-1 and J usage is TRBJ1-3, with TRBD1 as a possible D gene (5 bases). Trimming shortened V by 4 bases and J by 8 bases, and 18 bases separated the two germline ends. Per germline, CDR1 MGHRA and CDR2 YSYEKL. The CDR3 runs 15 residues. The CDR3 sequence: CASSRAGPGGHTIYF. The CDR3 nucleotides read TGCGCCAGCAGCCGTGCCGGGCCGGGGGGACACACCATATATTTT.

This clonotype occurred many times. The chain uses TRBV11-3 and TRBJ2-3, with 8 nucleotides matching TRBD2. Losses at the gene ends were 5 bases for V and 6 bases for J; bases not matched to a gene: 7. The CDR3 spans 14 residues. Germline CDR1 and CDR2: SGHNT and YENEEA. The CDR3: CASSLGRGTDTQYF. CDR3 coding DNA: TGTGCCAGCAGCCTCGGGAGGGGTACGGATACGCAGTATTTT.

This clonotype turned up a few times. The chain combines TRBV29-1 with TRBJ2-4; 10 bases align to TRBD1. The J segment lost 7 bases and the V segment lost 7 bases, leaving 4 bases of the junction unmatched. Germline V gene lookup returns CDR1 SQVTM and CDR2 ANQGSEA. This CDR3 contains 12 residues. CDR3 in DNA: TGCAGCGCAGGACAGGGGGTGAACATTCAGTACTTC. Encoded protein: CSAGQGVNIQYF. The full variable domain, with the rest looked up from reference TRBV29-1 and TRBJ2-4, is SAVISQKPSRDICQRGTSLTIQCQVDSQVTMMFWYRQQPGQSLTLIATANQGSEATYESGFVIDKFPISRPNLTFSTLTVSNMSPEDSSIYLCSAGQGVNIQYFGAGTRLSVL.

This clonotype was found a few times. In DNA, the CDR3 is TGCAGTGCGTCCGGGGGGAGTGAGACCCAGTACTTC. This translates into CSASGGSETQYF. The rearrangement links TRBV20-1 to TRBJ2-5; 7 nucleotides match TRBD2. With 6 bases clipped from V and 5 bases from J, the junction kept 6 bases outside the gene matches. The CDR3 spans 12 residues. The V gene's germline CDR1 is DFQATT and CDR2 SNEGSKA (reference sequence).

J is TRBJ1-1 and V is TRBV5-1; D ambiguous. The germline CDR1 and CDR2 sequences are SGHRS and YFSETQ. This CDR3 is built from 13 residues. Trimming cost V 4 bases and J 5 bases, with 12 bases left between them. CDR3 DNA sequence: TGCGCCAGCAGCCTCCCCAGTCAGACTGAAGCTTTCTTT. Its translation: CASSLPSQTEAFF.

This clonotype was recorded many times. V is TRBV9 and J is TRBJ2-3, with D possibly being TRBD2 (5 bases). Germline CDR1 is SGDLS and CDR2 is YYNGEE. There are 13 residues in the CDR3. Trimming removed 4 bases from V and 6 bases from J, with 12 bases in between. CDR3 DNA sequence: TGTGCCAGCAGCTCCACCGCGGGTGATACGCAGTATTTT. This codes for CASSSTAGDTQYF.

This clonotype was detected only a few times. CDR3 residues: CASSHPQGDEKLFF. In DNA form, the CDR3 reads TGCGCCAGCAGCCACCCTCAGGGGGATGAAAAACTGTTTTTT. The chain is built from TRBV4-1 and TRBJ1-4, with 7 bases fitting TRBD1. Looked up from germline, CDR1 is MGHRA and CDR2 is YSYEKL. The junction had 4 bases not matched to a gene; V was cut back by 3 bases and J by 6 bases. The CDR3 runs to 14 residues.

This clonotype was detected ten times or more. The V gene is TRBV20-1, the J gene TRBJ2-1; perhaps TRBD2 as D (5 bases). Between the trimmed V and J ends, which lost 6 bases and 5 bases, there was a span of 17 bases. CDR3 length equals 14 residues. In germline, CDR1 is DFQATT, CDR2 SNEGSKA (reference sequence). The CDR3 reads CSAPDSKGHNEQFF. The CDR3 DNA reads TGCAGTGCCCCGGACTCGAAGGGTCACAATGAGCAGTTCTTC.

This clonotype was detected only a few times. This chain joins TRBV28 and TRBJ2-1; D assignment may be TRBD1 or TRBD2 (5 bases each). Germline CDR1 is MDHEN and CDR2 is SYDVKM. Trimming cost V 7 bases and J 5 bases, with 27 bases left between them. This CDR3 comprises 18 residues. The CDR3, as DNA: TGTGCCAGCACCGGAGGCAGGGTGTCTTCCCTCAGAGACAATGAGCAGTTCTTC. Translation: CASTGGRVSSLRDNEQFF. The entire variable domain, with the rest obtained from reference TRBV28 and TRBJ2-1, is as follows: DVKVTQSSRYLVKRTGEKVFLECVQDMDHENMFWYRQDPGLGLRLIYFSYDVKMKEKGDIPEGYSVSREKKERFSLILESASTNQTSMYLCASTGGRVSSLRDNEQFFGPGTRLTVL.

This chain joins TRBV9 and TRBJ1-1; 7 bases are a match to TRBD1. V shed 0 bases, J shed 0 bases, and the junction held 5 bases outside the gene matches. The CDR3 is made up of 16 amino acids. The germline CDR1 and CDR2 sequences are SGDLS and YYNGEE. The CDR3 is CASSVGQGPLNTEAFF. In nucleotides, the CDR3 is TGTGCCAGCAGCGTAGGACAGGGACCTTTGAACACTGAAGCTTTCTTT. The full variable domain, with the rest looked up from reference TRBV9 and TRBJ1-1, is DSGVTQTPKHLITATGQRVTLRCSPRSGDLSVYWYQQSLDQGLQFLIQYYNGEERAKGNILERFSAQQFPDLHSELNLSSLELGDSALYFCASSVGQGPLNTEAFFGQGTRLTVV.

This clonotype was observed a handful of times. This sequence joins TRBV7-2 and TRBJ2-4, with 7 bases fitting TRBD2. The CDR3 has 14 residues. The V segment lost 5 bases and the J segment 9 bases; nucleotides outside the gene matches: 10. Germline loops: CDR1 SGHTA, CDR2 FQGNSA. The CDR3 bases are TGTGCCAGCAGCCCCCAAGACGGGGAGGGCATTCAGTACTTC. Its translation is CASSPQDGEGIQYF.

This clonotype was seen repeatedly, ten times or more. The rearrangement joins TRBV30 to TRBJ1-5; 9 nucleotides line up with TRBD1. This CDR3 has 13 amino acids. CDR1 and CDR2 from the germline V gene are GTSNPN and SVGIG (reference sequence). Trimming at V came to 3 bases and at J to 7 bases, leaving 4 bases not matched to a gene. DNA of the CDR3: TGTGCCTGGAGCCGGGACAGGGACCAGCCCCAGCATTTT. Translation: CAWSRDRDQPQHF.

This clonotype has more than one count but fewer than ten. V usage is TRBV15 and J usage is TRBJ1-5; 9 positions agree with TRBD1. V was pared by 1 base and J by 6 bases, with 7 bases of the junction left unmatched. Germline lookup yields CDR1 LNHNV and CDR2 YYDKDF (reference sequence). The CDR3 consists of 16 residues. CDR3 coding DNA: TGTGCCACCAGCAGAGGTTCGGGACAGGGAGCTCAGCCCCAGCATTTT. Translation gives CATSRGSGQGAQPQHF.

J is TRBJ2-5 and V is TRBV14; the D is unclear. This CDR3 spans 13 amino acids. The germline CDR1 and CDR2 sequences are SGHDN and FVKESK. Trimming stripped 0 bases from V and 7 bases from J, with 9 bases between. DNA for the CDR3: TGTGCCAGCAGCCAAGATCTTGCCCCGACCCAGTACTTC. The encoded protein is CASSQDLAPTQYF. Full variable domain (rest looked up from reference TRBV14 and TRBJ2-5): EAGVTQFPSHSVIEKGQTVTLRCDPISGHDNLYWYRRVMGKEIKFLLHFVKESKQDESGMPNNRFLAERTGGTYSTLKVQPAELEDSGVYFCASSQDLAPTQYFGPGTRLLVL.

This chain connects TRBV6-5 to TRBJ1-5, with unresolved D. This CDR3 has 16 amino acids. CDR1 MNHEY and CDR2 SVGAGI come from the germline V gene. V was shortened by 1 base and J by 0 bases, with 10 bases between the two germline ends. CDR3 amino acids: CASSYLGGYSNQPQHF. The DNA for the CDR3 is TGTGCCAGCAGTTACTTAGGAGGATATAGCAATCAGCCCCAGCATTTT.

The DNA for the CDR3 is TGTGCCAGCAGCTCAAAGACTCCGGGACTAGCGGGATACGAGCAGTACTTC. Translated: CASSSKTPGLAGYEQYF. This rearrangement joins TRBV7-9 to TRBJ2-7; the match to TRBD2 covers 13 bases. CDR3 length: 17 amino acids. V dropped 4 bases and J dropped 4; count of bases not matched to a gene: 10. The germline V gene encodes CDR1 SEHNR and CDR2 FQNEAQ (reference sequence).

The chain combines TRBV7-9 with TRBJ2-1; TRBD2 matches 10 bases. Trimming at V came to 4 bases and at J to 3 bases, leaving 3 bases not matched to a gene. The CDR3 covers 15 residues. CDR1 is SEHNR, CDR2 FQNEAQ, per germline (reference sequence). DNA of the CDR3: TGTGCCAGCAGCTCGACTAGCGGGTTCTACAATGAGCAGTTCTTC. Translated, it gives CASSSTSGFYNEQFF.

The chain has TRBV18 and TRBJ2-7; a weak D match, TRBD1 (6 bases). This CDR3 has 15 amino acids. V was shortened by 2 bases and J by 5 bases, with 16 bases between the two germline ends. CDR1 KGHSH and CDR2 LQKENI come from the germline V gene. This chain's CDR3 is CASSPTLTGFDEQYF. The CDR3 nucleotides are TGTGCCAGCTCACCAACGCTCACAGGGTTCGACGAGCAGTACTTC.

In this sample, this clonotype turned up a few times. The rearrangement joins TRBV19 to TRBJ2-5; D is undetermined. This CDR3 has 13 residues. V lost 5 bases, J lost 0 bases, and 7 bases lay in between. The germline gives CDR1 LNHDA, CDR2 SQIVND (reference sequence). CDR3 nucleotides: TGTGCCAGTAGTCGTGCAGACCAAGAGACCCAGTACTTC. It is translated as CASSRADQETQYF. Using reference TRBV19 and TRBJ2-5 for the parts outside the CDR3, the full variable domain is DGGITQSPKYLFRKEGQNVTLSCEQNLNHDAMYWYRQDPGQGLRLIYYSQIVNDFQKGDIAEGYSVSREKKESFPLTVTSAQKNPTAFYLCASSRADQETQYFGPGTRLLVL.